This T cell receptor beta chain was captured in a study of OX40 agonist ivuxolimab in advanced cancers. Overall study context: Six ivuxolimab dose levels, 0.01 to 10 mg/kg, were given intravenously every 2 weeks. Study results and caveats: Compared with CD4+, CD8+ T cells on average had more expanded clones.

Repertoires were generated with immunoSEQ multiplex PCR, while TCRdb's copy carries only in-frame clones and drops some. The sample gives 50,000 to 70,000 clones, approximately 84% of which show up once; 10% to 15% is in the top ten. Comments on this clone: Its specificity is not known.

The CDR3 is 13 amino acids. Germline values: CDR1 PRHDT, CDR2 FYEKMQ (reference sequence). V was clipped by 5 bases and J by 12 bases, with 19 bases between them. Specimen: CD4+ or CD8+ T cells sorted from blood, collected in a trial of the OX40 agonist ivuxolimab. The chain carries TRBV13 and TRBJ1-2; D call uncertain. The receptor was derived from an adult with an advanced solid tumor such as melanoma, head and neck, liver or kidney cancer. The CDR3: CASSTGGRERHTF. The CDR3 DNA follows: TGTGCCAGCAGCACGGGTGGACGGGAGCGACACACCTTC.